Sequencing of this TCR beta chain was carried out in a study of shared clonotypes between healthy human individuals. Study-level information: CD4 naive and memory got three plates each, CD8 naive two, CD8 memory one.

CDR1 SGHAT and CDR2 FQNNGV come from the germline V gene. The CDR3 extends over 14 amino acids. The trim removed 2 bases at V and 4 bases at J, leaving 4 bases unmatched. The table came from immunoSEQ multiplex PCR; TCRdb's copy has only in-frame clones and leaves some out. The data contain 2.5 million or so clones, 85% to 95% of them singletons. The chain is built from TRBV11-2 and TRBJ1-2; 7 bases are a match to TRBD1. This receptor was obtained from a man aged 18 to 30 in good health. Sequenced material: naive CD4+ T cells sorted from blood. Subset specified: CD45RA+ positively selected. CDR3 residues: CASSLSRGPYGYTF. The CDR3 DNA is TGTGCCAGCAGCTTAAGTAGGGGGCCCTATGGCTACACCTTC.